Listed below are T cell receptor beta chains from one sample, sequenced in a study of T cell changes during pregnancy in multiple sclerosis. Assay used: immunoSEQ multiplex PCR; TCRdb lists only in-frame clones, some missing. The sample holds roughly 60,000 clones, about 92% seen once. Material: peripheral blood, obtained in the second trimester of pregnancy. These receptor sequences come from a female donor in good health, enrolled as a control in a pregnancy study. CDR3s include the opening cysteine and the closing phenylalanine or tryptophan. The order of the fields is V gene, J gene, clone size, D gene, CDR3 length, CDR3 DNA, CDR3 protein. The D gene is left open where the match is weak. Clone size, where shown, is once, few, many, or a class for clones that have expanded.

v_call: TRBV5-1
j_call: TRBJ1-1
clone_size: .
d_call: .
cdr3_length: 15
cdr3_nt: TGCGCCAGCAGCTTGGAAGGGGTGAGTGGGACTGAAGCTTTCTTT
cdr3_aa: CASSLEGVSGTEAFF

v_call: TRBV5-1
j_call: TRBJ2-3
clone_size: .
d_call: TRBD2
cdr3_length: 16
cdr3_nt: TGCGCCAGCAGCTTGATGGCGGGAGTCGGCACAGATACGCAGTATTTT
cdr3_aa: CASSLMAGVGTDTQYF

v_call: TRBV27
j_call: TRBJ1-1
clone_size: .
d_call: .
cdr3_length: 13
cdr3_nt: TGTGCCAGCCGAAGACAGCCGAACACTGAAGCTTTCTTT
cdr3_aa: CASRRQPNTEAFF

v_call: TRBV9
j_call: TRBJ2-7
clone_size: .
d_call: TRBD1
cdr3_length: 14
cdr3_nt: TGTGCCAGCAGCCTCCCGGGACAGGGAAGCGAGCAGTACTTC
cdr3_aa: CASSLPGQGSEQYF

v_call: TRBV28
j_call: TRBJ2-1
clone_size: .
d_call: TRBD1
cdr3_length: 19
cdr3_nt: TGTGCCAGCAGTCTGGGACAGGGGGCGCTTTCGATTCTACACAATGAGCAGTTCTTC
cdr3_aa: CASSLGQGALSILHNEQFF

v_call: TRBV20-1
j_call: TRBJ2-7
clone_size: .
d_call: TRBD1
cdr3_length: 11
cdr3_nt: TGCAGTGTAGACAGGGAGTCCGAGCAGTACTTC
cdr3_aa: CSVDRESEQYF

v_call: TRBV27
j_call: TRBJ2-7
clone_size: .
d_call: .
cdr3_length: 13
cdr3_nt: TGTGCCAGCAGTGGTCAGGCTCGTCTCGAGCAGTACTTC
cdr3_aa: CASSGQARLEQYF

v_call: TRBV6-6
j_call: TRBJ2-3
clone_size: once
d_call: .
cdr3_length: 14
cdr3_nt: TGTGCCAGCAGTTACTCTCGGGGGACAGATACGCAGTATTTT
cdr3_aa: CASSYSRGTDTQYF

v_call: TRBV7-2
j_call: TRBJ1-1
clone_size: .
d_call: TRBD1
cdr3_length: 14
cdr3_nt: TGTGCCAGCAGCTTAAAGGGGGCGGTCACTGAAGCTTTCTTT
cdr3_aa: CASSLKGAVTEAFF

v_call: TRBV7-2
j_call: TRBJ2-7
clone_size: .
d_call: TRBD2
cdr3_length: 17
cdr3_nt: TGTGCCAGCAGCTTAGCGGCTAGCGGGACGGTAGCTTACGAGCAGTACTTC
cdr3_aa: CASSLAASGTVAYEQYF

v_call: TRBV12-5
j_call: TRBJ1-1
clone_size: .
d_call: TRBD1
cdr3_length: 15
cdr3_nt: TGTGCTAGTGGTATTACCGGGACAGGGAACACTGAAGCTTTCTTT
cdr3_aa: CASGITGTGNTEAFF

v_call: TRBV11-3
j_call: TRBJ1-3
clone_size: .
d_call: .
cdr3_length: 16
cdr3_nt: TGTGCCAGCAGCTTAGGGCGAGGGGGAGCTGGAAACACCATATATTTT
cdr3_aa: CASSLGRGGAGNTIYF

v_call: TRBV6-1
j_call: TRBJ1-1
clone_size: .
d_call: .
cdr3_length: 13
cdr3_nt: TGTGCCAGCAGTGATCAGGGCGGAACTGAAGCTTTCTTT
cdr3_aa: CASSDQGGTEAFF

v_call: TRBV9
j_call: TRBJ1-2
clone_size: .
d_call: .
cdr3_length: 12
cdr3_nt: TGTGCCAGCAGCGTAGGCGTCTATGGCTACACCTTC
cdr3_aa: CASSVGVYGYTF

v_call: TRBV28
j_call: TRBJ1-1
clone_size: .
d_call: .
cdr3_length: 15
cdr3_nt: TGTGCCAGCAGTTTCGGCGGTCTTGTGAACACTGAAGCTTTCTTT
cdr3_aa: CASSFGGLVNTEAFF

v_call: TRBV4-1
j_call: TRBJ2-5
clone_size: .
d_call: TRBD2
cdr3_length: 14
cdr3_nt: TGCGCCAGCAGCCAAACTAGCGGACAAGAGACCCAGTACTTC
cdr3_aa: CASSQTSGQETQYF

v_call: TRBV18
j_call: TRBJ2-5
clone_size: .
d_call: TRBD2
cdr3_length: 14
cdr3_nt: TGTGCCAGCTCACCCCCCCACGGGGGGGAGACCCAGTACTTC
cdr3_aa: CASSPPHGGETQYF

v_call: TRBV6-5
j_call: TRBJ1-1
clone_size: .
d_call: .
cdr3_length: 14
cdr3_nt: TGTGCCAGCAGTTACCTATCCTCGAAGACTGAAGCTTTCTTT
cdr3_aa: CASSYLSSKTEAFF

v_call: TRBV28
j_call: TRBJ2-6
clone_size: .
d_call: .
cdr3_length: 14
cdr3_nt: TGTGCCAGCAGAAGACACTCTGGGGCCAACGTCCTGACTTTC
cdr3_aa: CASRRHSGANVLTF

v_call: TRBV11-3
j_call: TRBJ2-5
clone_size: .
d_call: .
cdr3_length: 13
cdr3_nt: TGTGCCAGCAGCAGGGACACCCAAGAGACCCAGTACTTC
cdr3_aa: CASSRDTQETQYF

v_call: TRBV7-9
j_call: TRBJ1-2
clone_size: .
d_call: .
cdr3_length: 12
cdr3_nt: TGTGCCAGCAGCTATACCGGGGATGGCTACACCTTC
cdr3_aa: CASSYTGDGYTF

v_call: TRBV18
j_call: TRBJ2-7
clone_size: .
d_call: TRBD2
cdr3_length: 14
cdr3_nt: TGTGCCAGCTCACCGGGGGGGAGCTCCTACGAGCAGTACTTC
cdr3_aa: CASSPGGSSYEQYF

v_call: TRBV9
j_call: TRBJ1-2
clone_size: .
d_call: .
cdr3_length: 11
cdr3_nt: TGTGCCAGCAGCTCGCGGGTTGGCTACACCTTC
cdr3_aa: CASSSRVGYTF

v_call: TRBV7-2
j_call: TRBJ1-4
clone_size: .
d_call: .
cdr3_length: 14
cdr3_nt: TGTGCCAGCAGCCCCGGAGGGCCGGTGGAAAAACTGTTTTTT
cdr3_aa: CASSPGGPVEKLFF

v_call: TRBV7-3
j_call: TRBJ2-2
clone_size: once
d_call: .
cdr3_length: 14
cdr3_nt: TGTGCCAGCAGCCGGGACACTGGAACCGGGGAGCTGTTTTTT
cdr3_aa: CASSRDTGTGELFF

v_call: TRBV5-1
j_call: TRBJ1-5
clone_size: .
d_call: .
cdr3_length: 14
cdr3_nt: TGCGCCAGCAGCTTGGGGGGGGTCAATCAGCCCCAGCATTTT
cdr3_aa: CASSLGGVNQPQHF

v_call: TRBV4-2
j_call: TRBJ2-5
clone_size: .
d_call: TRBD2
cdr3_length: 17
cdr3_nt: TGTGCCAGCAGCCAAGATGGCGCGGGGGGCGGGGGAGAGACCCAGTACTTC
cdr3_aa: CASSQDGAGGGGETQYF

v_call: TRBV7-8
j_call: TRBJ2-5
clone_size: .
d_call: .
cdr3_length: 14
cdr3_nt: TGTGCCAGCAGCTTAGTCAGCGGCGAAGAGACCCAGTACTTC
cdr3_aa: CASSLVSGEETQYF

v_call: TRBV5-8
j_call: TRBJ1-5
clone_size: .
d_call: TRBD1
cdr3_length: 16
cdr3_nt: TGTGCCACCGGGACAGGGCAAAGCCATAGCAATCAGCCCCAGCATTTT
cdr3_aa: CATGTGQSHSNQPQHF

v_call: TRBV10-3
j_call: TRBJ2-1
clone_size: .
d_call: TRBD2
cdr3_length: 14
cdr3_nt: TGTGCCATAATCGGCGGGAGGGATGACAATGAGCAGTTCTTC
cdr3_aa: CAIIGGRDDNEQFF

v_call: TRBV5-1
j_call: TRBJ2-1
clone_size: once
d_call: .
cdr3_length: 15
cdr3_nt: TGCGCCAGCAGGGTTCAGGGCAGCTCCTACAATGAGCAGTTCTTC
cdr3_aa: CASRVQGSSYNEQFF